The clone carrying this T cell receptor (beta chain) was detected ten times or more. The sequenced fragment ends 3 residues before the CDR3 boundary, so the rest is inferred from the germline J gene. Equal genomic DNA amounts from CVID and control samples were sequenced. The table came from immunoSEQ multiplex PCR; TCRdb's copy has only in-frame clones and leaves some out. The sample presents roughly 58,000 clones, none singletons. This CDR3 comprises 14 residues. Germline V gene lookup returns CDR1 LNHDA and CDR2 SQIVND (reference sequence). The sample is drawn from a study of T cell clonality in common variable immunodeficiency.

The receptor comes from a person aged 18 to 69 in good health. The rearrangement links TRBV19 to TRBJ1-5, with D uncertain. Specimen: peripheral blood mononuclear cells. CDR3 DNA, as far as it was read: TGTGCCAGTAGGGACTCAGCCCCGGGAGGACCC. Amino acid sequence: CASRDSAPGGP. From start to end, the CDR3 is CASRDSAPGGPQHF.